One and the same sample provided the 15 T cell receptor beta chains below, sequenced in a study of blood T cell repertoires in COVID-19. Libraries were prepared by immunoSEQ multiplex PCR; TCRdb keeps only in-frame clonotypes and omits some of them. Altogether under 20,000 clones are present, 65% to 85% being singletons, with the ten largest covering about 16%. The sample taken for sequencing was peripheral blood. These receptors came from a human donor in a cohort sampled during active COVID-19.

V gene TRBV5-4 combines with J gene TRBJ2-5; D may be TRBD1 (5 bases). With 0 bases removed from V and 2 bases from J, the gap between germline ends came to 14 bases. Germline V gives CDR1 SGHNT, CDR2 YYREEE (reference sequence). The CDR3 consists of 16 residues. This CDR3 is CASSLEGSTRQETQYF. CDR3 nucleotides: TGTGCCAGCAGCTTGGAGGGGTCTACCCGACAAGAGACCCAGTACTTC.

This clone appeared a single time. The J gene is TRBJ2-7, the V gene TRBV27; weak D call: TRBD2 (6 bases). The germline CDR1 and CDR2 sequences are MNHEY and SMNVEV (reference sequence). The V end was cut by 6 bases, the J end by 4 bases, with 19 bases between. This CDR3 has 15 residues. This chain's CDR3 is CASRRHGLGGYEQYF. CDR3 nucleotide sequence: TGTGCCAGCAGACGCCACGGATTGGGGGGTTACGAGCAGTACTTC.

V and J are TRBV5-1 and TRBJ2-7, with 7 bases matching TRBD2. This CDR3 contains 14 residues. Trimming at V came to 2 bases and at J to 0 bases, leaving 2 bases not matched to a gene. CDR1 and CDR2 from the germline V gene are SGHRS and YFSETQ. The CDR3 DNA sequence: TGCGCCAGCAGCTTCCGGGACTACTCCTACGAGCAGTACTTC. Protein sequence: CASSFRDYSYEQYF.

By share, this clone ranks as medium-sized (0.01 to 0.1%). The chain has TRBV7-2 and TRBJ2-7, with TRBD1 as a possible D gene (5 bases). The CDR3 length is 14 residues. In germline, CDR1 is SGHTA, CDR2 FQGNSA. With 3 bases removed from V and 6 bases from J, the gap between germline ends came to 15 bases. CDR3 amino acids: CASSLDQDNPEQYF. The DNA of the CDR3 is TGTGCCAGCAGCTTGGATCAGGACAACCCCGAGCAGTACTTC.

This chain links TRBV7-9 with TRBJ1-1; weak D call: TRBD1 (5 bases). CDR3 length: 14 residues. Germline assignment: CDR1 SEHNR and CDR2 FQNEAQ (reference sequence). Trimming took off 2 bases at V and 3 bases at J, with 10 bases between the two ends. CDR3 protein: CASSLSQADTEAFF. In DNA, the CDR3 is TGTGCCAGCAGCTTATCACAGGCCGACACTGAAGCTTTCTTT.

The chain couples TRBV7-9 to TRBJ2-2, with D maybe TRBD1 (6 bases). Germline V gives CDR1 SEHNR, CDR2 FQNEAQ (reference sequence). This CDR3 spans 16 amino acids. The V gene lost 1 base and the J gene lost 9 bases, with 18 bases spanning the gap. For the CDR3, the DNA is TGTGCCAGCAGCTTAGGGACAGCCTTAAACCCCAGGGAGCTGTTTTTT. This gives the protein CASSLGTALNPRELFF.

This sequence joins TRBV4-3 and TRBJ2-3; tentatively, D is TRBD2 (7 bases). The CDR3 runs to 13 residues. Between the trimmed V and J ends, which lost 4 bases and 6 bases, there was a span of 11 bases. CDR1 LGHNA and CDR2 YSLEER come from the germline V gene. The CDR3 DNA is TGCGCCAGCAGCCGGGGGCGGGGGGATACGCAGTATTTT. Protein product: CASSRGRGDTQYF.

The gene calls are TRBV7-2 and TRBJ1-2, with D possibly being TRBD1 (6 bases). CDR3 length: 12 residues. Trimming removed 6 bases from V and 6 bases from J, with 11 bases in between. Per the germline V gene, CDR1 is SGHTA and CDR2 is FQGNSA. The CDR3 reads CASSQNRDGYTF. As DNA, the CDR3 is TGTGCCAGCAGTCAAAACAGGGATGGCTACACCTTC.

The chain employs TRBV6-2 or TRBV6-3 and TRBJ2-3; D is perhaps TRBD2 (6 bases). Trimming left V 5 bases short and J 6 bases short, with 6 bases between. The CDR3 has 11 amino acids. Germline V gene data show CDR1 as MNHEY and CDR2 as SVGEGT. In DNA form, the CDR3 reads TGTGCCAGCAGTCGGGGGGATACGCAGTATTTT. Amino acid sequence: CASSRGDTQYF.

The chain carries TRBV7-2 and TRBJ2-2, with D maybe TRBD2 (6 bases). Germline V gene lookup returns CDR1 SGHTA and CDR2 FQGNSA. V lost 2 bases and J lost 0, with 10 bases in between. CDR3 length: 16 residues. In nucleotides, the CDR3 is TGTGCCAGCAGCTTAAATGGACTAACGAACACCGGGGAGCTGTTTTTT. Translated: CASSLNGLTNTGELFF.

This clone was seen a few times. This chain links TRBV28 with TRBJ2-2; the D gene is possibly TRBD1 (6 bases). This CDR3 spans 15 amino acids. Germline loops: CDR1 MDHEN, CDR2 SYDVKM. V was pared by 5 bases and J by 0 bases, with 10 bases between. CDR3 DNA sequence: TGTGCCAGCAGTGGGGACATATCGAACACCGGGGAGCTGTTTTTT. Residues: CASSGDISNTGELFF.

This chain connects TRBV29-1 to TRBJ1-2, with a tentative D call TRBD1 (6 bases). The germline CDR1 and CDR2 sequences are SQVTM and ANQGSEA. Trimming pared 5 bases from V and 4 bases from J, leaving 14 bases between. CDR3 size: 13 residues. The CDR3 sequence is CSVRKTGGYGYTF. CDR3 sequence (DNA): TGCAGCGTTCGTAAGACAGGAGGCTATGGCTACACCTTC. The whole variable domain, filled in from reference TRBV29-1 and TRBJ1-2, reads SAVISQKPSRDICQRGTSLTIQCQVDSQVTMMFWYRQQPGQSLTLIATANQGSEATYESGFVIDKFPISRPNLTFSTLTVSNMSPEDSSIYLCSVRKTGGYGYTFGSGTRLTVV.

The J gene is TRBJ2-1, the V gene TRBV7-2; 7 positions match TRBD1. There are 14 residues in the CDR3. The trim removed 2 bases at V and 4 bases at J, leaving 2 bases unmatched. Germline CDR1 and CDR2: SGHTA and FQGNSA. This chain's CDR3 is CASSLQGEYNEQFF. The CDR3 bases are TGTGCCAGCAGCTTACAGGGGGAGTACAATGAGCAGTTCTTC.

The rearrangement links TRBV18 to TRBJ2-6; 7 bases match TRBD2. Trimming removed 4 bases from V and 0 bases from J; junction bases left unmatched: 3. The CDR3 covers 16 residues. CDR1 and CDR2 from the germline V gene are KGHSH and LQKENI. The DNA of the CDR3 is TGTGCCAGCTCACGTACTAGCGACTCTGGGGCCAACGTCCTGACTTTC. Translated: CASSRTSDSGANVLTF. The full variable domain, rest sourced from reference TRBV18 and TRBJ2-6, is NAGVMQNPRHLVRRRGQEARLRCSPMKGHSHVYWYRQLPEEGLKFMVYLQKENIIDESGMPKERFSAEFPKEGPSILRIQQVVRGDSAAYFCASSRTSDSGANVLTFGAGSRLTVL.

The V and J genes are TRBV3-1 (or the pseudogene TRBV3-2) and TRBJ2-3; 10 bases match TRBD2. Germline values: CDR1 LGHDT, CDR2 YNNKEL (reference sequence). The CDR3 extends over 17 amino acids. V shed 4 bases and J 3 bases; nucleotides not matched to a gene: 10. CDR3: CASSLGTSVDGTDTQYF. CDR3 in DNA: TGTGCCAGCAGCCTCGGGACTAGCGTTGATGGGACAGATACGCAGTATTTT.